The 14 T cell receptor beta chains presented below share a single source sample, sequenced in a study of cytomegalovirus exposure and HLA in healthy donors. Vbeta (60) and Jbeta (13) primers were used in the PCR. Sequencing was performed with immunoSEQ multiplex PCR; in TCRdb, only in-frame clones are kept and a portion is missing. The sample has about 100,000 clones; approximately 71% are singletons. The sequenced sample was PBMCs. All receptors come from a male donor in good health and CMV-seropositive.

This chain uses TRBV29-1 with TRBJ2-1, with a weak D call TRBD2 (7 bases). The V gene lost 7 bases and the J gene lost 2 bases, with 15 bases spanning the gap. CDR1 and CDR2 from the germline V gene are SQVTM and ANQGSEA. The CDR3 contains 14 residues. CDR3 protein: CSAEGGGAYNEQFF. In DNA, the CDR3 is TGCAGCGCCGAAGGGGGGGGAGCCTACAATGAGCAGTTCTTC.

V usage is TRBV5-5 and J usage is TRBJ2-7; 8 nucleotides align to TRBD2. The J segment lost 2 bases and the V segment lost 4 bases, leaving 8 bases of the junction unmatched. The CDR3 covers 15 residues. Germline V gene lookup returns CDR1 SGHKS and CDR2 YYEKEE (reference sequence). The CDR3, as DNA: TGTGCCAGCAGCCCGGGGGGGGCGGAAGCCTACGAGCAGTACTTC. Translating gives CASSPGGAEAYEQYF.

This clone was seen a single time. The chain combines TRBV7-9 with TRBJ2-5; D might be TRBD1 (5 bases). CDR1 is SEHNR, CDR2 FQNEAQ, per germline (reference sequence). V lost 5 bases, J lost 1 base, and 8 bases lay in between. CDR3 length: 13 residues. The DNA of the CDR3 is TGTGCCAGCAGCCCCGACAGCCAAGAGACCCAGTACTTC. This encodes CASSPDSQETQYF.

CDR3 region: CASRDSLSYEQYF. The CDR3 coding sequence is TGTGCCAGTCGGGACAGCCTCTCCTACGAGCAGTACTTC. The chain couples TRBV19 to TRBJ2-7, with 7 bases matching TRBD1. This CDR3 has 13 amino acids. Per germline, CDR1 LNHDA and CDR2 SQIVND (reference sequence). V gave up 8 bases and J gave up 0 bases; unmatched junction bases: 4.

V usage is TRBV7-2 and J usage is TRBJ2-1; 13 bases match TRBD2. Trimming at V came to 5 bases and at J to 10 bases, leaving 5 bases not matched to a gene. Germline-derived CDR1 and CDR2 are SGHTA and FQGNSA. The CDR3 consists of 14 residues. The CDR3 loop reads CASSPGLAGVEQFF. The CDR3 coding sequence is TGTGCCAGCAGCCCCGGACTAGCGGGAGTCGAGCAGTTCTTC.

The sample holds one count of this clone. The rearrangement uses TRBV5-1 and TRBJ2-3; 8 nucleotides align to TRBD2. This CDR3 contains 16 residues. V was pared by 0 bases and J by 2 bases, with 5 bases of the junction left unmatched. Germline V gives CDR1 SGHRS, CDR2 YFSETQ. In nucleotides, the CDR3 is TGCGCCAGCAGCTTGGTAGCGGGACACACCACAGATACGCAGTATTTT. It specifies CASSLVAGHTTDTQYF.

V usage is TRBV7-2 and J usage is TRBJ2-6, with D maybe TRBD1 (6 bases). With 5 bases removed from V and 4 bases from J, the gap between germline ends came to 21 bases. CDR3 size: 18 residues. Germline CDR1 reads SGHTA; CDR2 reads FQGNSA. The CDR3 loop reads CASSPRTDTASGANVLTF. The CDR3 DNA sequence: TGTGCCAGCAGCCCTCGGACAGACACGGCCTCCGGGGCCAACGTCCTGACTTTC.

The CDR3 spells CASSARQGGPNTGELFF. CDR3 coding DNA: TGTGCCAGCAGCGCCCGACAAGGGGGCCCTAACACCGGGGAGCTGTTTTTT. V usage is TRBV9 and J usage is TRBJ2-2; TRBD1 matches 7 bases. In germline, CDR1 is SGDLS, CDR2 YYNGEE. The CDR3 runs to 17 residues. J gave up 2 bases and V 3 bases, and 10 bases lay outside the gene matches.

The chain has TRBV30 and TRBJ1-2; a weak D match, TRBD1 (5 bases). There are 16 residues in the CDR3. Germline V gene sequence: CDR1 GTSNPN, CDR2 SVGIG (reference sequence). The V and J ends lost 3 bases and 4 bases respectively, with 21 bases between them. The CDR3 DNA sequence: TGTGCCTGGAGCGCGGGGACCGCCCGAAGGCGCTATGGCTACACCTTC. Translation: CAWSAGTARRRYGYTF.

V gene TRBV7-2 combines with J gene TRBJ2-5, with TRBD2 matching 10 bases. Germline CDR1 and CDR2: SGHTA and FQGNSA. V lost 1 base and J lost 5; bases outside the gene matches: 7. The CDR3 extends over 16 amino acids. CDR3 residues: CASSLEASGRGETQYF. The CDR3 nucleotides are TGTGCCAGCAGCTTAGAGGCTAGCGGGAGAGGGGAGACCCAGTACTTC.

The chain combines TRBV28 with TRBJ2-7; 8 bases map to TRBD2. With 6 bases clipped from V and 3 bases from J, the junction kept 7 bases outside the gene matches. CDR1 is MDHEN, CDR2 SYDVKM, per germline. The CDR3 runs 14 residues. Written as DNA, the CDR3 is TGTGCCAGCAGGGATAGCGGGATTTTCTACGAGCAGTACTTC. The encoded protein is CASRDSGIFYEQYF.

The chain links TRBV9 to TRBJ1-3; D gene uncertain. V was clipped by 2 bases and J by 7 bases, with 13 bases between them. Germline V gene lookup returns CDR1 SGDLS and CDR2 YYNGEE. This CDR3 comprises 14 residues. In nucleotides, the CDR3 is TGTGCCAGCAGCGTGGATTACAGTTATAACACCATATATTTT. This codes for CASSVDYSYNTIYF.

This chain connects TRBV6-5 to TRBJ1-1; 9 bases are shared with TRBD1. Trimming at V came to 6 bases and at J to 1 base, leaving 6 bases not matched to a gene. Germline V gene sequence: CDR1 MNHEY, CDR2 SVGAGI. This CDR3 has 15 residues. CDR3 loop: CASSLTTGGNTEAFF. CDR3 coding DNA: TGTGCCAGCAGCTTAACGACAGGGGGGAACACTGAAGCTTTCTTT.

This rearrangement joins TRBV4-3 to TRBJ1-2; the match to TRBD1 covers 7 bases. Germline trimming cut 0 bases from V and 2 bases from J; bases unmatched to any gene: 6. The CDR3 contains 16 residues. Germline CDR1 reads LGHNA; CDR2 reads YSLEER. CDR3 loop: CASSQEWAGGNYGYTF. CDR3 sequence (DNA): TGCGCCAGCAGCCAAGAATGGGCAGGGGGGAACTATGGCTACACCTTC.